This TCR beta chain came from a study of T cells after yellow fever vaccination. Findings and caveats of the study: The booster response re-showed most primary clones: approximately 95% CD4, more than 70% CD8.

TCRdb fed the 5' RACE reads into MiXCR, producing one record per CDR3 protein. The sample lists hundreds of thousands of distinct CDR3 sequences, more than 9% seen once, with 15% in the top ten. The CDR3 length is 14 residues. Trimming pared 2 bases from V and 0 bases from J, leaving 8 bases between. CDR1 is SGHRS, CDR2 YFSETQ, per germline. Details on this clonotype: Its antigen is unidentified.

The chain is built from TRBV5-1 and TRBJ1-2; D is unclear. The specimen was PBMCs, collected on the day of the yellow fever booster vaccination. The clonotype originates from a young man who received the YFV17D yellow fever vaccine. The CDR3 region is CASSFELPNYGYTF. CDR3 sequence (DNA): TGCGCCAGCAGCTTTGAGCTGCCTAACTATGGCTACACCTTC.